These T cell receptor beta chains were read from a single sample in a study of cytomegalovirus exposure and HLA in healthy donors. Assay used: immunoSEQ multiplex PCR; TCRdb lists only in-frame clones, some missing. Of 120,000 to 150,000 clones in the sample, 82% were seen once. The sequenced material came from PBMCs. These receptors were collected from a male donor in good health and CMV-seronegative. The CDR3 runs from the conserved cysteine through the conserved F or W. The order of the fields is D gene, clone size, CDR3 length, J gene, V gene, CDR3 DNA, CDR3 protein. D genes are given only for firm matches. Only part of the rows carry a size: once, few, many, or a class if the clone is expanded.

D gene: TRBD2; clone size: NA; CDR3 length: 17; J gene: TRBJ2-3; V gene: TRBV27; CDR3 DNA: TGTGCCAGCAGTCCTACCCGCGGGAGCTCTAGCACAGATACGCAGTATTTT; CDR3 protein: CASSPTRGSSSTDTQYF
D gene: NA; clone size: NA; CDR3 length: 13; J gene: TRBJ2-2; V gene: TRBV9; CDR3 DNA: TGTGCCAGCAGCGTAGCTATCCCCGGGGAGCTGTTTTTT; CDR3 protein: CASSVAIPGELFF
D gene: TRBD1; clone size: once; CDR3 length: 17; J gene: TRBJ1-5; V gene: TRBV25-1; CDR3 DNA: TGTGCCAGCAGTGAACCAGGACAGGGGTCGCCAGATCAGCCCCAGCATTTT; CDR3 protein: CASSEPGQGSPDQPQHF
D gene: TRBD2; clone size: NA; CDR3 length: 18; J gene: TRBJ2-1; V gene: TRBV7-6; CDR3 DNA: TGTGCCAGCAGCTTAGTCGGTTCGGTCGGGAGGGGCAACAATGAGCAGTTCTTC; CDR3 protein: CASSLVGSVGRGNNEQFF
D gene: NA; clone size: once; CDR3 length: 19; J gene: TRBJ2-7; V gene: TRBV7-9; CDR3 DNA: TGTGCCAGCAGCTTAGGGCAGGGTGTAAGTATGAGGATTTCCTACGAGCAGTACTTC; CDR3 protein: CASSLGQGVSMRISYEQYF
D gene: TRBD1; clone size: few; CDR3 length: 15; J gene: TRBJ2-2; V gene: TRBV9; CDR3 DNA: TGTGCCAGCAGCGGGAGGACAGGCAACACCGGGGAGCTGTTTTTT; CDR3 protein: CASSGRTGNTGELFF
D gene: TRBD1; clone size: few; CDR3 length: 14; J gene: TRBJ2-2; V gene: TRBV7-9; CDR3 DNA: TGTTCCAGCAGCTTACAGGGGATCACCGGGGAGCTGTTTTTT; CDR3 protein: CSSSLQGITGELFF
D gene: TRBD2; clone size: few; CDR3 length: 16; J gene: TRBJ2-1; V gene: TRBV7-3; CDR3 DNA: TGTGCCAGCAGCTTATCCTCGGGAGGGTCCTACAATGAGCAGTTCTTC; CDR3 protein: CASSLSSGGSYNEQFF
D gene: TRBD2; clone size: NA; CDR3 length: 15; J gene: TRBJ2-5; V gene: TRBV7-2; CDR3 DNA: TGTGCCAGCGCGCAGGGTAGCGGGAGTCTAGAGACCCAGTACTTC; CDR3 protein: CASAQGSGSLETQYF
D gene: NA; clone size: NA; CDR3 length: 16; J gene: TRBJ2-2; V gene: TRBV2; CDR3 DNA: TGTGCCAGCAGTGACTCCCGTAGGAGCGTAACCGGGGAGCTGTTTTTT; CDR3 protein: CASSDSRRSVTGELFF
D gene: TRBD1; clone size: NA; CDR3 length: 16; J gene: TRBJ2-2; V gene: TRBV9; CDR3 DNA: TGTGCCAGCAGCCCCCAGACAGGGGAGCTGACCGGGGAGCTGTTTTTT; CDR3 protein: CASSPQTGELTGELFF
D gene: NA; clone size: NA; CDR3 length: 15; J gene: TRBJ1-3; V gene: TRBV27; CDR3 DNA: TGTGCCAGCAGTTACGATGGCCGCTCTGGAAACACCATATATTTT; CDR3 protein: CASSYDGRSGNTIYF
D gene: NA; clone size: NA; CDR3 length: 16; J gene: TRBJ2-7; V gene: TRBV30; CDR3 DNA: TGTGCCTGGAGGGGACGAGGACAGAGGTCCTCCTACGAGCAGTACTTC; CDR3 protein: CAWRGRGQRSSYEQYF
D gene: NA; clone size: NA; CDR3 length: 13; J gene: TRBJ2-7; V gene: TRBV10-2; CDR3 DNA: TGCGCCAGCAGTGCGACTAGAAGCCACGAGCAGTACTTC; CDR3 protein: CASSATRSHEQYF
D gene: TRBD2; clone size: once; CDR3 length: 16; J gene: TRBJ2-5; V gene: TRBV10-2; CDR3 DNA: TGCGCCAGCAAAGCTAGCGGAGCGGGTGTTCGGGAGACCCAGTACTTC; CDR3 protein: CASKASGAGVRETQYF
D gene: NA; clone size: NA; CDR3 length: 15; J gene: TRBJ1-5; V gene: TRBV7-9; CDR3 DNA: TGTGCCAGCAGCGATGATTCAGGGCCGTGGGAGCCCCAGCATTTT; CDR3 protein: CASSDDSGPWEPQHF
D gene: TRBD1; clone size: NA; CDR3 length: 15; J gene: TRBJ2-7; V gene: TRBV28; CDR3 DNA: TGTGCCAGCAGTCCCCCGGGACAGGGGGCGAATGAGCAGTACTTC; CDR3 protein: CASSPPGQGANEQYF
D gene: NA; clone size: once; CDR3 length: 12; J gene: TRBJ2-3; V gene: TRBV14; CDR3 DNA: TGTGCCAGCTCCCTGGGGGGAGGAAAGCAGTATTTT; CDR3 protein: CASSLGGGKQYF
D gene: NA; clone size: NA; CDR3 length: 14; J gene: TRBJ1-3; V gene: TRBV7-9; CDR3 DNA: TGTGCCAGCAGTATACCGCGCTCTGGAAACACCATATATTTT; CDR3 protein: CASSIPRSGNTIYF
D gene: TRBD1; clone size: few; CDR3 length: 12; J gene: TRBJ2-7; V gene: TRBV5-1; CDR3 DNA: TGCGCCAGCAGCTGGGACAGGGACGAGCAGTACTTC; CDR3 protein: CASSWDRDEQYF
D gene: TRBD1; clone size: once; CDR3 length: 15; J gene: TRBJ1-6; V gene: TRBV5-4; CDR3 DNA: TGTGCCAGCAGCCTGGGGACAGGGATCGGTTCACCCCTCCACTTT; CDR3 protein: CASSLGTGIGSPLHF
D gene: NA; clone size: few; CDR3 length: 14; J gene: TRBJ2-7; V gene: TRBV27; CDR3 DNA: TGTGCCAGCAGTTTGGGGGGACTGCGGTACGAGCAGTACTTC; CDR3 protein: CASSLGGLRYEQYF
D gene: TRBD1; clone size: once; CDR3 length: 14; J gene: TRBJ1-5; V gene: TRBV9; CDR3 DNA: TGTGCCAGCAGCATCGGGACAGACTTACAGCCCCAGCATTTT; CDR3 protein: CASSIGTDLQPQHF
D gene: NA; clone size: few; CDR3 length: 17; J gene: TRBJ1-1; V gene: TRBV29-1; CDR3 DNA: TGCAGCGTTGAAGATCTCAGCAGGGCCGGTGGATCATCTGAAGCTTTCTTT; CDR3 protein: CSVEDLSRAGGSSEAFF